The T cell receptor (beta chain) described here comes from a study of stem cell transplantation in POMP-related autoinflammatory disease (dated by TCRdb to the early 2020s). Background for the entire study: It was hypothesized that MHC class I-dependent CD8+ T-cell differentiation and positive selection are impaired by defective thymoproteasomes, resulting in skewing of the TRB repertoire. The effect of POMP deficiency on T-cell receptor beta repertoire diversity and CDR3 characteristics was assessed using high-throughput TRB sequencing. Before transplant, patients showed CD4+ naive T-cell skewing, low CD8+ T-cell proportions, and reduced T-cell cytokine secretion. General findings and caveats noted by the study authors: Across all analyzed T-cell subsets, PRAID patients showed a trend toward higher clonality and lower TRB diversity. Statistical significance for the trend toward lower diversity and increased clonality in PRAID patients was reached only for regulatory T cells. The number of unique TRB V-J gene pairings in PRAID patients was restricted.

The protocol used for the library was the immunoSEQ multiplex PCR assay. In the paper's pipeline: Shannon entropy, which takes clonal size distribution into account, was used to quantify repertoire diversity. Clonotype distribution inequality was measured with the Gini-Simpson index (Simpson_1-D). The source is immuneACCESS, and TCRdb retained only in-frame sequences with V and J called. Part of the clones is not carried over; for the studies checked, unresolved V genes explain less than half of this, and the remainder is unexplained. Clonal size and the V and J genes are those of that table, whereas D and trimming came from the DNA. Across this sample there are some 30,000 clones, with about 90% seen only once. Over 0.6% of the sample rests with the top ten. Remarks on this clone: The antigen it recognizes is unknown. There are no base qualities to consult, and no much larger clone falls within one base.

Interpreted using the paper, the time point label stands for: before hematopoietic stem cell transplant. PRAID was characterized by prominent immunodeficiency alongside autoinflammation. Before TRB sequencing, the T-cell subsets, namely conventional T cells, CD8+ T cells, regulatory T cells, and T follicular helper cells, were sorted. Including cysteine and phenylalanine, the CDR3 has 15 amino acids. The entry retains the CDR3 DNA only, 45 bases that are in frame from base 1. Trimming at the junction amounts to 4 bases on V and 7 bases on J, and the germline ends lie 15 bases apart. CDR1 and CDR2 are drawn from the germline V gene: SGHRS, YFSETQ.

The V and J genes are TRBV5-1 and TRBJ1-6; there is no confident call for the D gene. The source of this sequence is a human donor with POMP-related autoinflammation and immune dysregulation (PRAID). Sequencing used CD4+ T cells from PBMCs, obtained before stem cell transplantation. At the DNA level, the sequence is TGCGCCAGCAGCCTTCGGGCAGGAGGAAATTCACCCCTCCACTTT. Translation gives CASSLRAGGNSPLHF.